This record looks at one T cell receptor (beta chain) sequence and its context. Its specific antigen is unknown. Base quality data are lacking; no much larger clone is found one base away. The record originates from a study of tumor-infiltrating lymphocytes in oesophageal squamous cell carcinoma (dated by TCRdb to the mid-2010s). The library was made by PCR. Sequencing took place on an Illumina HiSeq 2000. Clones were called with MiXCR by TCRdb after fastp trimmed the public reads at Q25, and only in-frame beta chains were retained. When rows share a CDR3 protein, they turn into one entry using the most common DNA and genes. This sample holds just under 20,000 distinct CDR3 sequences; under 45% were observed only once. Roughly a fifth of the sample is held by the ten biggest clonotypes. CDR1 and CDR2 were assigned from the germline V gene as SGHTA and FQGTGA. Trimming at the junction amounts to 6 bases on V and 5 bases on J, and the germline ends lie 20 bases apart. From its cysteine to its phenylalanine, the CDR3 spans 16 amino acids. Left in the record is the CDR3 DNA by itself, 48 bases read in frame from the first base.

The sequence links TRBV7-3 to TRBJ2-1; the D region possibly corresponds to TRBD2 (6 bases align). The origin of this receptor is a male donor with esophageal squamous cell carcinoma. Sequences were obtained from esophageal tumor tissue. In nucleotide form, the sequence is TGTGCCAGCAGTCGAACGGGACTCCCGCCCGACAATGAGCAGTTCTTC. This codes for CASSRTGLPPDNEQFF.